This section outlines one TCR beta chain sequence together with its context. The specificity of this receptor is unknown. Within one base of it there is no much larger clone, and no base qualities were kept. The library relied on PCR. TCRdb records Illumina HiSeq 4000 as the sequencer. The TCR beta-chain CDR3 region of each patient was profiled by high-throughput sequencing. The study's processing was this. CDR3 differences across clinicopathological groups were used to build a classifier for discriminating distant-metastatic papillary thyroid cancer patients. Repertoire diversity was assessed with the Shannon index, and tumor-blood repertoire similarity with the Morisita-Horn index. The raw public data were reprocessed by TCRdb itself: fastp quality trimming at Q25, MiXCR clonotype calling, in-frame beta chains only. TCRdb, not the original authors, processed these V and J calls. For this sample there are roughly 30,000 clones; 9.5% to 14% appear just once. The biggest ten clones account for roughly 15% of the sample.

The source of the sample is a study of metastatic and nonmetastatic thyroid tumors (dated by TCRdb to the early 2020s). About the full investigation: The researchers compared repertoires between peripheral blood samples and tumor or nodule tissue samples from patients with malignant or benign thyroid disease.

Findings and caveats that apply to the study as a whole: In both blood and tumor samples, TCR beta diversity was reported to be significantly higher in malignant tumors than in benign nodules.

From the cysteine up to the phenylalanine, the CDR3 has a length of 12 residues. The entry retains the CDR3 DNA only, 36 bases that are in frame from base 1. Sequences KGHSH (CDR1) and LQKENI (CDR2) are obtained from the germline V gene. The trim is 6 bases for V and 8 bases for J, with a gap of 11 bases between the germline ends. None of the patients had been given any treatment before thyroid surgery. Using T-cell receptor beta sequencing, the researchers looked back retrospectively at clinical samples from patients, gathered between about 2011 and 2018. The V gene is TRBV18 and the J gene is TRBJ2-1, with TRBD1 tentatively as D gene (5 bases match). Sequences were obtained from blood. The clonotype was recovered from a female donor with papillary thyroid cancer or a benign thyroid nodule (not recorded which). Some clones in this sample may be carry-over from other donors' samples. The DNA sequence follows: TGTGCCAGCTCGCCCAGGGTCGATGAGCAGTTCTTC. Translation gives CASSPRVDEQFF.